Listed here are 8 T cell receptor beta chains from one sample, sequenced in a study of cytomegalovirus exposure and HLA in healthy donors. Use of 60 Vbeta and 13 Jbeta primers characterized the PCR. Profiled with immunoSEQ multiplex PCR; TCRdb holds only in-frame clones, not every one. The table lists 150,000 to 200,000 clones, around 74% of them singletons. Material: PBMCs. The receptors originated from a female donor in good health and CMV-seronegative.

The gene calls are TRBV5-1 and TRBJ2-5, with 9 bases that match TRBD2. Germline V CDR1 and CDR2: SGHRS, YFSETQ. The length of the CDR3 is 15 residues. J gave up 4 bases and V 5 bases, and 9 bases lay outside the gene matches. CDR3 protein: CASRAGGGARETQYF. The CDR3 coding sequence is TGCGCCAGCAGAGCGGGCGGGGGGGCCCGAGAGACCCAGTACTTC.

The chain links TRBV7-6 to TRBJ1-4; possibly TRBD1 for D (5 bases). V lost 5 bases to trimming and J lost 7 bases, with 17 bases between them. The CDR3 covers 15 residues. Germline CDR1 reads SGHVS; CDR2 reads FNYEAQ. This chain's CDR3 is CASSPTPRVGEKLFF. The CDR3 DNA sequence: TGTGCCAGCAGCCCTACCCCCAGGGTAGGTGAAAAACTGTTTTTT.

This clone was detected a few times. This sequence joins TRBV2 and TRBJ2-3; D is perhaps TRBD2 (6 bases). Trimming took 6 bases from V and 2 from J, leaving 21 bases between them. CDR1 and CDR2 (germline): SNHLY, FYNNEI. The CDR3 loop spans 17 amino acids. Here the CDR3 reads CASSQSLAWSPTDTQYF. The CDR3 DNA reads as TGTGCCAGCAGCCAAAGCCTAGCGTGGTCACCCACAGATACGCAGTATTTT.

The rearrangement joins TRBV27 to TRBJ2-2, with D possibly TRBD2 on 6 matching bases. The V gene lost 6 bases and the J gene lost 5 bases, with 13 bases spanning the gap. Germline CDR1 and CDR2: MNHEY and SMNVEV (reference sequence). The length of the CDR3 is 14 residues. This CDR3 is CASSLLAGTGELFF. The CDR3 nucleotides read TGTGCCAGCAGCCTACTAGCCGGAACCGGGGAGCTGTTTTTT.

The rearrangement joins TRBV2 to TRBJ2-4, with no clear D. The V gene's germline CDR1 is SNHLY and CDR2 FYNNEI. This CDR3 region has 12 residues. V was clipped by 7 bases and J by 0 bases, with 4 bases between them. CDR3 sequence: CASTRAKNIQYF. The CDR3 DNA reads as TGTGCCAGCACCAGAGCCAAAAACATTCAGTACTTC.

CDR3 residues: CASSLASTSGGQETQYF. DNA of the CDR3: TGTGCCAGCAGCTTAGCGTCAACTAGCGGGGGACAAGAGACCCAGTACTTC. The chain carries TRBV7-2 and TRBJ2-5; 11 bases line up with TRBD2. V gave up 0 bases and J gave up 2 bases; unmatched junction bases: 5. CDR3 length: 17 residues. Germline lookup yields CDR1 SGHTA and CDR2 FQGNSA.

This clone has just one count. This sequence joins TRBV6-1 and TRBJ1-3; D may be TRBD1 (6 bases). The CDR3 spans 17 residues. V lost 3 bases and J 2 bases, leaving 17 bases between the germline ends. Per germline, CDR1 MNHNS and CDR2 SASEGT. Here the CDR3 reads CASSEAPGGAAGNTIYF. Here the CDR3 DNA reads TGTGCCAGCAGTGAGGCCCCGGGGGGGGCGGCTGGAAACACCATATATTTT.

This sequence joins TRBV4-1 and TRBJ2-7; 10 bases are a match to TRBD2. The V gene's germline CDR1 is MGHRA and CDR2 YSYEKL. The CDR3 extends over 14 amino acids. V lost 8 bases and J lost 3; bases outside the gene matches: 7. DNA of the CDR3: TGCGCCAGCGCGACCGGGACTAGCGACTACGAGCAGTACTTC. Its protein is CASATGTSDYEQYF.